The clone carrying this T cell receptor (beta chain) has at least ten counts. The target antigen is unknown. Universal primer sites and UMIs were introduced during 5'RACE template-switching synthesis of TCR cDNA. TCRdb processed the 5' RACE reads anew with MiXCR; each CDR3 protein has one entry. The table lists 230,000 or so distinct CDR3 sequences, approximately 3.6% of them singletons. The germline V gene encodes CDR1 LGHNA and CDR2 YSLEER. V lost 1 base and J 4 bases, leaving 9 bases between the germline ends. The CDR3 has 14 amino acids. This record comes from a study of T cells after yellow fever vaccination. Study summary: SMART-Seq v4 Ultra Low Input served to prepare low-cell-number fractions. General study results and limits: Most clones from primary vaccination were detected again post-booster (roughly 96% CD4, more than 85% CD8). CD4 and CD8 compartments shared a small share of clonotypes, likely from convergent recombination.

V and J are TRBV4-3 and TRBJ2-3; D is uncertain. The source of this sequence is a man aged 18 to 29 who received the YFV17D yellow fever vaccine. This sample comprised PBMCs, obtained 15 days after the yellow fever booster vaccination. CDR3 residues: CASSQGRPPDTQYF. The CDR3 DNA reads as TGCGCCAGCAGCCAAGGAAGGCCCCCAGATACGCAGTATTTT.